What follows are 5 T cell receptor beta chains derived from one specimen sequenced in a study of blood T cell repertoires in COVID-19. TCRdb's copy holds only in-frame clones and misses some; the assay was immunoSEQ multiplex PCR. The sample has tens of thousands of clones; 60% to 85% are singletons. Input material: peripheral blood. All receptors come from a human donor in a cohort sampled during active COVID-19.

V and J are TRBV2 and TRBJ1-1; 7 bases are a match to TRBD1. V lost 7 bases to trimming and J lost 4 bases; unmatched junction nucleotides: 6. Germline CDR1 reads SNHLY; CDR2 reads FYNNEI. There are 13 residues in the CDR3. CDR3 in DNA: TGTGCCAGCACCATACAGGGGTTCACTGAAGCTTTCTTT. Encoded protein: CASTIQGFTEAFF.

The genes are TRBV18 and TRBJ1-5, with TRBD1 matching 8 bases. Germline V gene sequence: CDR1 KGHSH, CDR2 LQKENI. The CDR3 covers 17 residues. V was pared by 5 bases and J by 1 base, with 10 bases of the junction left unmatched. This CDR3 reads CASSSDRGSLSNQPQHF. CDR3 DNA: TGTGCCAGCTCATCCGACAGGGGTTCTTTAAGCAATCAGCCCCAGCATTTT. Supplemented by reference TRBV18 and TRBJ1-5, the full variable domain reads NAGVMQNPRHLVRRRGQEARLRCSPMKGHSHVYWYRQLPEEGLKFMVYLQKENIIDESGMPKERFSAEFPKEGPSILRIQQVVRGDSAAYFCASSSDRGSLSNQPQHFGDGTRLSIL.

As concerns this clone: The same CDR3 can be traced to other DNA sequences in this sample. V is TRBV9 and J is TRBJ2-1; D may be TRBD2 (5 bases). The CDR3 is made up of 12 amino acids. V lost 0 bases to trimming and J lost 7 bases, with 5 bases between them. From germline, CDR1 is SGDLS and CDR2 YYNGEE. CDR3 loop: CASSVAGNEQFF. The CDR3 DNA reads TGTGCCAGCAGCGTAGCGGGAAATGAGCAGTTCTTC.

The table lists this clone with a few counts. The chain is built from TRBV28 and TRBJ2-7; TRBD2 matches at 7 bases. The germline V gene encodes CDR1 MDHEN and CDR2 SYDVKM. V trimming: 8 bases; J trimming: 4 bases; junction bases outside the gene matches: 2. This CDR3 is built from 11 residues. CDR3 sequence: CASGEGYEQYF. DNA for the CDR3: TGTGCCAGCGGGGAGGGGTACGAGCAGTACTTC.

This chain connects TRBV19 to TRBJ1-5, with D possibly matching TRBD1 (6 bases). V was trimmed by 5 bases and J by 0 bases, leaving 11 bases between them. This CDR3 is built from 15 residues. Germline values: CDR1 LNHDA, CDR2 SQIVND (reference sequence). The CDR3 region has the DNA TGTGCCAGTAGTCAAACAGGGTATAGCAATCAGCCCCAGCATTTT. This encodes CASSQTGYSNQPQHF.